The clone carrying this T cell receptor beta chain has a single count. Its antigen remains unidentified. This sample stems from a study of cytomegalovirus exposure and HLA in healthy donors. With 60 Vbeta and 13 Jbeta primers, the PCR was carried out. Using immunoSEQ multiplex PCR, the repertoire was profiled, and TCRdb retains in-frame clones only, with some absent. Here the sample spans under 110,000 clones, roughly 71% being singletons. Study-wide results and limits: The CMV antigen specificity of a few CMV-associated chains was confirmed through in vitro analysis. Per a prior analysis, the majority of TCR beta V segments were productive roughly 87% or roughly 30% of the time.

The CDR3 has 14 residues. V gave up 0 bases and J gave up 7 bases, with 10 bases separating them. Germline V gene sequence: CDR1 MNHEY, CDR2 SMNVEV (reference sequence). The receptor's source is a male donor in good health and CMV-seropositive. The chain recombines TRBV27 with TRBJ1-5; D not certain. The sequencing input was PBMCs. The CDR3 bases are TGTGCCAGCAGTTTATCGGGCCCCCGACAGCCCCAGCATTTT. Translated: CASSLSGPRQPQHF.